The 9 T cell receptor beta chains below all came from one sample that was sequenced in a study of quantifying T cell responses using KT2 cells (dated by TCRdb to about 2017). Study-level background: RNA was DNase-treated and reverse transcribed with TCR alpha and beta constant-region primers, mostly using SuperScript III.

Library preparation employed UMI-ligation and nested PCR. The data were produced on an Illumina MiSeq. A single-stranded oligonucleotide carrying the Illumina SP2 sequence and a UMI was ligated to the cDNA 3' end using T4 RNA ligase 1. PCR1 consisted of four to five cycles (98 degrees C 15 s, 69 degrees C 30 s, 72 degrees C 40 s), and for the beta primer an equimolar mix of RC1.1 and RC1.2 was used to cover TRBC1 and TRBC2. TCRdb applied fastp at Q25 and MiXCR to the public reads, then kept only in-frame beta chains. Every entry covers one CDR3 protein and lists the most common genes and DNA from its rows. The sample table holds 40,000 to 50,000 distinct CDR3 sequences, of which about a sixth were seen once. Approximately 45% of the sample belongs to the ten largest clones. The sequencing sample was made of PBMCs spiked with cells of the T cell clone KT2. The receptors here all came from a human donor.

This clonotype is labeled as medium-sized (0.01 to 0.1%). This chain uses TRBV25-1 with TRBJ2-1; 9 bases agree with TRBD1. V dropped 6 bases and J dropped 8; count of bases not matched to a gene: 8. The CDR3 is 14 amino acids. Germline-derived CDR1 and CDR2 are MGHDK and SYGVNS. The CDR3 sequence is CASRQGAESDEQFF. In nucleotides, the CDR3 is TGTGCCAGCAGACAGGGGGCGGAGAGCGATGAGCAGTTCTTC.

This clonotype was recorded a few times. The CDR3 spells CASSAHSWNTEAFF. The CDR3 coding sequence is TGTGCCAGCAGTGCGCACAGCTGGAACACTGAAGCTTTCTTT. This chain joins TRBV27 and TRBJ1-1; D unclear. V lost 5 bases to trimming and J lost 1 base, with 11 bases between them. This CDR3 region has 14 residues. Per germline, CDR1 MNHEY and CDR2 SMNVEV (reference sequence).

This clonotype was observed a handful of times. The V call is TRBV5-5, the J call TRBJ1-1; 7 bases are a match to TRBD1. The CDR3 is 15 residues long. V lost 4 bases, J lost 1 base, and 7 bases stayed unmatched. Germline V CDR1 and CDR2: SGHKS, YYEKEE (reference sequence). CDR3 sequence: CASSPRGGRNTEAFF. The CDR3 bases are TGTGCCAGCAGCCCCAGGGGGGGGCGGAACACTGAAGCTTTCTTT.

To note about this clonotype: A junction end diverges from the germline sequence, so it may reflect a read error. As DNA, the CDR3 is TGTGCCAGCAGCCAACGGGGACAGGGATCTGGAAACACCATAGATTTT. It yields the protein CASSQRGQGSGNTIDF. V usage is TRBV4-2 and J usage is TRBJ1-3, with 9 bases that match TRBD1. CDR3 length: 16 amino acids. Germline V gives CDR1 LGHNA, CDR2 YNFKEQ.

This chain uses TRBV15 with TRBJ1-3; TRBD1 might be the D (5 bases). This CDR3 is 16 amino acids long. CDR1 LNHNV and CDR2 YYDKDF come from the germline V gene (reference sequence). Trimming took off 0 bases at V and 4 bases at J, with 13 bases between the two ends. The CDR3 here is CATSRDLGVSGNTIYF. The DNA of the CDR3 is TGTGCCACCAGCAGAGATCTAGGGGTTTCGGGAAACACCATATATTTT.

The rearrangement links TRBV6-5 to TRBJ2-1; D not certain. The CDR3 is 15 amino acids. Germline CDR1 is MNHEY and CDR2 is SVGAGI. Trimming left V 2 bases short and J 7 bases short, with 15 bases between. CDR3 sequence reads: CASSYEQRTSNEQFF. In DNA, the CDR3 is TGTGCCAGCAGTTACGAACAAAGGACGTCTAATGAGCAGTTCTTC.

The CDR3 sequence is CASSLNRRDQPQHF. Here the CDR3 DNA reads TGTGCCAGCAGTTTAAATCGACGGGATCAGCCCCAGCATTTT. The chain uses TRBV12-3 or TRBV12-4 and TRBJ1-5; no definite D call. CDR3 size: 14 residues. The germline V and J ends were trimmed by 2 bases and 5 bases, with 10 bases remaining between them.

There are a few counts of this clonotype. The J gene is TRBJ2-5, the V gene TRBV7-8; D not certain. V lost 1 base to trimming and J lost 5 bases, with 11 bases between them. The CDR3 extends over 14 amino acids. Germline V gene sequence: CDR1 SGHVS, CDR2 FQNEAQ. The DNA for the CDR3 is TGTGCCAGCAGCTTAGGAGTTAGTACGGAGACCCAGTACTTC. Amino acids: CASSLGVSTETQYF.

This clonotype was picked up a small number of times. The chain has TRBV11-2 and TRBJ2-3; TRBD2 might be the D (6 bases). V lost 6 bases to trimming and J lost 0 bases, with 13 bases between them. CDR1 and CDR2 (germline): SGHAT, FQNNGV. This CDR3 comprises 15 residues. In DNA, the CDR3 is TGTGCCAGCAGTGCCTATAGCGGAAGCACAGATACGCAGTATTTT. Translating gives CASSAYSGSTDTQYF.